The rows below give T cell receptor beta chains drawn from one sample of a study of post-analysis software for immune sequencing data. TCRdb re-called the PCR reads with MiXCR, one entry per CDR3 protein. This sample has about 820,000 distinct CDR3 sequences, with under 70% found just once. Sequenced: blood. These TCRs come from a girl aged 10 to 17 with multiple sclerosis. CDR3s include the opening cysteine and the closing phenylalanine or tryptophan. D genes are given only for firm matches. Expanded clones get a size class; other rows say once, few or many, or leave the size out.

J | D | size | V | CDR3 | DNA
TRBJ2-4 | TRBD2 | . | TRBV7-2 | CASSPGGLENIQYF | TGTGCCAGCAGCCCGGGGGGGCTCGAAAACATTCAGTACTTC
TRBJ2-7 | TRBD1 | few | TRBV14 | CASSQVLGTGSHEQYF | TGTGCCAGCAGCCAAGTTCTCGGGACAGGGAGCCACGAGCAGTACTTC
TRBJ1-2 | . | . | TRBV6-4 | CASSEAGFGYTF | TGTGCCAGCAGTGAGGCAGGGTTTGGCTACACCTTC
TRBJ2-3 | TRBD1 | few | TRBV12-3/TRBV12-4 | CASRPHRGTSTDTQYF | TGTGCCAGCAGGCCCCACAGGGGGACTAGCACAGATACGCAGTATTTT
TRBJ1-2 | . | few | TRBV3-1 | CASSQKNGMSNTF | TGTGCCAGCAGCCAAAAAAACGGGATGTCAAACACCTTC
TRBJ2-5 | TRBD2 | few | TRBV6-4 | CASSDSGLADGETQYF | TGTGCCAGCAGTGACTCCGGACTAGCGGACGGAGAGACCCAGTACTTC
TRBJ2-7 | . | . | TRBV7-6 | CASSFRTDSYEQYF | TGTGCCAGCAGCTTCCGGACGGATTCCTACGAGCAGTACTTC
TRBJ2-7 | . | few | TRBV28 | CASTTKYEQYF | TGTGCCAGCACGACAAAATACGAGCAGTACTTC
TRBJ2-1 | . | many | TRBV20-1 | CSASGLYSYNEQFF | TGCAGTGCTTCGGGACTTTACTCCTACAATGAGCAGTTCTTC
TRBJ2-1 | . | few | TRBV29-1 | CSVGRGLGGSSYNEQFF | TGCAGCGTTGGAAGGGGGCTAGGCGGGAGCTCCTACAATGAGCAGTTCTTC
TRBJ2-7 | . | few | TRBV2 | CASSELRTTNYEQYF | TGTGCCAGCAGTGAACTAAGGACTACCAACTACGAGCAGTACTTC
TRBJ2-7 | . | once | TRBV25-1 | CASSEYEGLFDEQYF | TGTGCCAGCAGTGAATACGAGGGACTTTTCGACGAGCAGTACTTC
TRBJ1-2 | . | . | TRBV29-1 | CSVDWDPCGYTF | TGCAGCGTTGACTGGGATCCATGTGGCTACACCTTC
TRBJ2-5 | . | few | TRBV20-1 | CSARDLKGQETQYF | TGCAGTGCTAGAGATCTCAAGGGGCAAGAGACCCAGTACTTC
TRBJ1-4 | . | few | TRBV7-9 | CASSLAYRSATNEKLFF | TGTGCCAGCAGCTTAGCCTACAGGAGCGCAACTAATGAAAAACTGTTTTTT
TRBJ2-7 | TRBD2 | few | TRBV20-1 | CSAGGEVGTYEQYF | TGCAGTGCGGGAGGGGAGGTTGGGACCTACGAGCAGTACTTC
TRBJ2-3 | . | once | TRBV7-8 | CATALKRSSTDTQYF | TGTGCCACGGCGCTTAAGCGGTCTAGCACAGATACGCAGTATTTT
TRBJ1-5 | . | . | TRBV6-5 | CASKGPNQPQHF | TGTGCCAGCAAAGGGCCCAATCAGCCCCAGCATTTT
TRBJ2-1 | TRBD2 | few | TRBV29-1 | CSVESRGREYNEQFF | TGCAGCGTTGAATCCCGCGGGAGGGAATACAATGAGCAGTTCTTC
TRBJ2-7 | TRBD2 | . | TRBV4-1 | CASSQERELYEQYF | TGCGCCAGCAGCCAGGAGCGGGAGCTGTACGAGCAGTACTTC
TRBJ1-6 | . | once | TRBV6-5 | CASRIELNYNSPLHF | TGTGCCAGCAGGATTGAACTGAACTATAATTCACCCCTCCACTTT
TRBJ2-5 | TRBD1 | . | TRBV7-9 | CASSMGQGNETQYF | TGTGCCAGCAGCATGGGACAGGGGAACGAGACCCAGTACTTC